This T cell receptor (beta chain) comes out of a study of cytomegalovirus exposure and HLA in healthy donors. Whole-study results and caveats: Among immune exposure information, only CMV serostatus was available. The majority of TCR sequences were rare, yet some public TCRs appeared in many donors.

V was pared by 5 bases and J by 6 bases, with 5 bases of the junction left unmatched. The CDR3 is made up of 13 amino acids. CDR1 is SGHTA, CDR2 FQGNSA, per germline. The study ran its PCR with 60 Vbeta and 13 Jbeta primers. TCRdb keeps only in-frame clones here, not all; method: immunoSEQ multiplex PCR. Here the sample spans 150,000 to 200,000 clones, 75% being singletons. A note on this clone: Its antigen is not known.

J is TRBJ2-7 and V is TRBV7-2, with 9 bases matching TRBD1. The source is a man between 18 and 29 years old in good health and CMV-seropositive. The sequenced material came from PBMCs. The CDR3 bases are TGTGCCAGCAGCCCCGGGACAGGGACCGAGCAGTACTTC. It translates to CASSPGTGTEQYF.